Following are 22 T cell receptor beta chains from one sample sequenced in a study of radiation and T cells in renal cell carcinoma. Sample time point: blood 2 weeks post-SBRT. Treatment: 15 Gy SBRT to primary tumor, nephrectomy 4 weeks later. Clones were read by immunoSEQ multiplex PCR, and TCRdb kept only the in-frame ones, dropping some. The sample includes around 120,000 clones, 75% to 85% seen only once; the top ten take approximately 2%. The specimen comprised blood, sampled from a patient whose treatment included radiotherapy and nephrectomy. The receptors come from a woman in her sixties or seventies with renal cell carcinoma.

CDR3 loop: CASSIVARDPGRNEQFF. The CDR3 DNA reads TGTGCCAGTAGTATAGTCGCCCGGGACCCGGGAAGAAATGAGCAGTTCTTC. The chain joins TRBV19 to TRBJ2-1; D assignment may be TRBD1 or TRBD2 (5 bases each). The CDR3 sequence is 17 residues long. V was cut by 1 base and J by 7 bases, with 20 bases left in between. Germline V lookup: CDR1 LNHDA, CDR2 SQIVND (reference sequence).

V and J are TRBV7-2 and TRBJ1-6; D is perhaps TRBD1 (5 bases). Per the germline V gene, CDR1 is SGHTA and CDR2 is FQGNSA. V lost 8 bases and J lost 7, with 12 bases in between. This CDR3 is built from 13 residues. CDR3 in amino acids: CASAQGVNSPLHF. The CDR3 region has the DNA TGTGCCAGCGCCCAGGGCGTCAATTCACCCCTCCACTTT. Full variable domain (rest looked up from reference TRBV7-2 and TRBJ1-6): GAGVSQSPSNKVTEKGKDVELRCDPISGHTALYWYRQSLGQGLEFLIYFQGNSAPDKSGLPSDRFSAERTGGSVSTLTIQRTQQEDSAVYLCASAQGVNSPLHFGNGTRLTVT.

This rearrangement joins TRBV5-4 to TRBJ2-2; D not certain. This CDR3 region has 14 residues. V shed 1 base and J shed 1 base, with 5 bases lying between them. Germline loops: CDR1 SGHNT, CDR2 YYREEE (reference sequence). In DNA, the CDR3 is TGTGCCAGCAGCTTGCCCCAGAACACCGGGGAGCTGTTTTTT. It yields the protein CASSLPQNTGELFF. The full variable domain, in which reference TRBV5-4 and TRBJ2-2 provide the parts outside the CDR3, is ETGVTQSPTHLIKTRGQQVTLRCSSQSGHNTVSWYQQALGQGPQFIFQYYREEENGRGNFPPRFSGLQFPNYSSELNVNALELDDSALYLCASSLPQNTGELFFGEGSRLTVL.

This clone was found once. The chain uses TRBV6-6 and TRBJ2-5; 10 nucleotides agree with TRBD2. Germline values: CDR1 MNHNY, CDR2 SVGAGI (reference sequence). This CDR3 contains 15 residues. The ends lost 8 bases at V and 1 base at J; junction bases unmatched: 7. The CDR3 sequence is CASGGLAQTQETQYF. CDR3 nucleotide sequence: TGTGCCAGCGGGGGACTAGCGCAAACCCAAGAGACCCAGTACTTC.

The chain uses TRBV7-2 and TRBJ2-7; no reliable D call. The germline V and J ends were trimmed by 5 bases and 1 base, with 9 bases remaining between them. The CDR3 has 13 amino acids. Looked up from germline, CDR1 is SGHTA and CDR2 is FQGNSA. The CDR3 nucleotides read TGTGCCAGCAGCCCCTCGGGTTCCTACGAGCAGTACTTC. Residues: CASSPSGSYEQYF.

This chain links TRBV13 with TRBJ1-3; possibly TRBD1 for D (5 bases). Germline V gene lookup returns CDR1 PRHDT and CDR2 FYEKMQ (reference sequence). Trimming took 1 base from V and 4 from J, leaving 5 bases between them. This CDR3 has 13 amino acids. CDR3 residues: CASSLAGGNTIYF. The CDR3, as DNA: TGTGCCAGCAGCTTAGCAGGGGGAAACACCATATATTTT.

The V call is TRBV18, the J call TRBJ2-1, with a tentative D call TRBD1 (6 bases). Trimming stripped 0 bases from V and 9 bases from J, with 18 bases between. From germline, CDR1 is KGHSH and CDR2 LQKENI. This CDR3 contains 16 residues. The CDR3, as DNA: TGTGCCAGCTCACCACCGGGGGCTGGGGTGTTGACTGAGCAGTTCTTC. Amino acids: CASSPPGAGVLTEQFF.

The rearrangement links TRBV19 to TRBJ1-2, with D possibly being TRBD1 (5 bases). CDR1 is LNHDA and CDR2 is SQIVND in the germline V gene (reference sequence). Trimming removed 0 bases from V and 6 bases from J, with 14 bases in between. There are 15 residues in the CDR3. As DNA, the CDR3 is TGTGCCAGTAGTATAGAGGGCAGGGCTTTCGATGGCTACACCTTC. It specifies CASSIEGRAFDGYTF.

J is TRBJ2-5 and V is TRBV30; possible D gene TRBD2, 6 bases. CDR1 and CDR2 from the germline V gene are GTSNPN and SVGIG (reference sequence). The ends were cut back, 0 bases at V and 7 bases at J, with 12 bases in the middle. The CDR3 runs to 13 residues. The CDR3 protein is CAWSVRDLGTQYF. The CDR3 DNA reads as TGTGCCTGGAGTGTAAGGGACTTGGGGACCCAGTACTTC.

This clone has more than one count but fewer than ten. The chain has TRBV4-3 and TRBJ2-3; 15 bases are shared with TRBD2. In germline, CDR1 is LGHNA, CDR2 YSLEER. The CDR3 totals 17 residues. V shed 5 bases, J shed 1 base, and the junction held 4 bases outside the gene matches. CDR3 region: CASSTRTSGRGTDTQYF. In nucleotides, the CDR3 is TGCGCCAGCAGCACCCGGACTAGCGGGAGGGGCACAGATACGCAGTATTTT.

The CDR3 DNA sequence: TGCGCCAGCAGCTTGTTGTGGGAAGGCACTGAAGCTTTCTTT. Translation: CASSLLWEGTEAFF. The rearrangement joins TRBV5-1 to TRBJ1-1; D ambiguous. Trimming stripped 1 base from V and 4 bases from J, with 11 bases between. The germline CDR1 and CDR2 sequences are SGHRS and YFSETQ. This CDR3 has 14 residues.

This clone came up once. The gene calls are TRBV25-1 and TRBJ2-7; 7 nucleotides line up with TRBD2. Germline V lookup: CDR1 MGHDK, CDR2 SYGVNS. V shed 2 bases, J shed 3 bases, and the junction held 13 bases outside the gene matches. The CDR3 runs to 17 residues. The CDR3 protein is CASSEREGAGNHYEQYF. CDR3 in DNA: TGTGCCAGCAGTGAACGGGAAGGAGCGGGAAACCACTACGAGCAGTACTTC.

V and J are TRBV6-5 and TRBJ1-4; tentatively, D is TRBD1 (5 bases). The V end lost 6 bases, the J end lost 6 bases, and 14 bases lay between the germline ends. The CDR3 consists of 14 residues. Germline-derived CDR1 and CDR2 are MNHEY and SVGAGI. CDR3 in amino acids: CASSPSGGDEKLFF. In nucleotides, the CDR3 is TGTGCCAGCAGCCCTTCAGGAGGGGATGAAAAACTGTTTTTT.

This clone was counted once. This chain uses TRBV7-8 with TRBJ1-5; a weak D match, TRBD1 (6 bases). The CDR3 totals 15 residues. Trimming shortened V by 0 bases and J by 5 bases, and 11 bases separated the two germline ends. Germline-derived CDR1 and CDR2 are SGHVS and FQNEAQ. DNA of the CDR3: TGTGCCAGCAGCTTAGCTGGGGGCAGGGATCAGCCCCAGCATTTT. Protein product: CASSLAGGRDQPQHF. The full variable domain, its missing parts supplied by reference TRBV7-8 and TRBJ1-5, is GAGVSQSPRYKVAKRGQDVALRCDPISGHVSLFWYQQALGQGPEFLTYFQNEAQLDKSGLPSDRFFAERPEGSVSTLKIQRTQQEDSAVYLCASSLAGGRDQPQHFGDGTRLSIL.

This chain connects TRBV9 to TRBJ1-6, with 8 nucleotides matching TRBD1. The V gene end was trimmed by 3 bases and the J gene end by 9 bases; junction bases not matched to a gene: 8. Germline V gene sequence: CDR1 SGDLS, CDR2 YYNGEE. The CDR3 spans 15 residues. CDR3 in amino acids: CASSGTGGVISPLHF. The CDR3, as DNA: TGTGCCAGCAGCGGTACAGGGGGAGTCATTTCACCCCTCCACTTT.

V usage is TRBV11-2 and J usage is TRBJ2-2, with D hard to call. CDR1 is SGHAT, CDR2 FQNNGV, per germline. The CDR3 is made up of 14 amino acids. V shed 0 bases and J shed 7 bases, with 9 bases lying between them. This CDR3 is CASSLDRVGGELFF. As DNA, the CDR3 is TGTGCCAGCAGCTTAGATAGGGTGGGCGGGGAGCTGTTTTTT.

This chain joins TRBV18 and TRBJ2-2, with D perhaps TRBD1 or TRBD2 (5 bases each). CDR1 and CDR2 from the germline V gene are KGHSH and LQKENI. This CDR3 has 16 amino acids. V was trimmed by 4 bases and J by 0 bases, leaving 12 bases between them. CDR3 sequence reads: CASSLSGTANTGELFF. CDR3 nucleotides: TGTGCCAGCTCACTTTCCGGGACGGCGAACACCGGGGAGCTGTTTTTT.

J is TRBJ1-5 and V is TRBV21-1; the D call of TRBD1 is as the table states it, not checked on the DNA. TRBV21-1 is tagged as a pseudogene. CDR3 size: 17 residues. The CDR3 DNA sequence: TGTGCCAGCAGCCTCTGGGACAGGGGAAGGATCCATCAGCCCCAGCATTTT. Translated, it gives CASSLWDRGRIHQPQHF.

This clone was counted once. The DNA for the CDR3 is TGTGCCGCCCGGACATCAACTAGAAACTATGGCTACACCTTC. Protein sequence: CAARTSTRNYGYTF. This chain links TRBV6-6 with TRBJ1-2; maybe TRBD1 (5 bases). The germline V gene encodes CDR1 MNHNY and CDR2 SVGAGI (reference sequence). This CDR3 spans 14 amino acids. The germline V and J ends were trimmed by 11 bases and 2 bases, with 18 bases remaining between them.

The V call is TRBV28, the J call TRBJ1-2; 10 bases map to TRBD1. Germline lookup yields CDR1 MDHEN and CDR2 SYDVKM. V shed 10 bases, J shed 3 bases, and the junction held 5 bases outside the gene matches. The CDR3 has 13 amino acids. The CDR3 coding sequence is TGTGCCACCCGACAGGGGGCGGACTATGGCTACACCTTC. Translated, it gives CATRQGADYGYTF.

The V call is TRBV7-3, the J call TRBJ2-1; 11 nucleotides agree with TRBD2. With V trimmed by 3 bases and J by 10 bases, 8 bases remained unmatched. CDR3 size: 15 residues. Germline assignment: CDR1 SGHTA and CDR2 FQGTGA. CDR3 DNA: TGTGCCAGCAGCTTCAGTAGCGGGGGGGCTGCCGAGCAGTTCTTC. This gives the protein CASSFSSGGAAEQFF.

The rearrangement links TRBV7-2 to TRBJ1-3; 7 nucleotides align to TRBD1. The CDR3 loop spans 14 amino acids. V was clipped by 4 bases and J by 3 bases; unmatched bases: 3. Germline loops: CDR1 SGHTA, CDR2 FQGNSA. CDR3 nucleotide sequence: TGTGCCAGCAGCTCAACAGGGGATGGAAACACCATATATTTT. It yields the protein CASSSTGDGNTIYF. Based on the CDR3 plus reference TRBV7-2 and TRBJ1-3, the full variable domain is GAGVSQSPSNKVTEKGKDVELRCDPISGHTALYWYRQSLGQGLEFLIYFQGNSAPDKSGLPSDRFSAERTGGSVSTLTIQRTQQEDSAVYLCASSSTGDGNTIYFGEGSWLTVV.